This T cell receptor (beta chain) was found in a study of OX40 agonist ivuxolimab in advanced cancers. Study conclusions and caveats: Clonal expansion among partial responders at 0.1-3.0 mg/kg ranked near the lowest.

Germline CDR1 and CDR2: SGHAT and FQNNGV. V lost 4 bases to trimming and J lost 6 bases, with 9 bases between them. The CDR3 is 13 residues long. Profiling relied on immunoSEQ multiplex PCR, and the TCRdb table lists in-frame clones only, not all of them. The data show about 10,000 clones, nearly 85% seen once. Note on this clone: Its antigen remains unidentified.

Prior autoimmune disease or systemic immunosuppression barred patients. The receptor comes from an adult with an advanced solid tumor such as melanoma, head and neck, liver or kidney cancer. Material: CD4+ or CD8+ T cells sorted from blood, obtained in a trial of the OX40 agonist ivuxolimab. The chain recombines TRBV11-2 with TRBJ2-2; D is unclear. The CDR3 loop reads CASSSERPGELFF. Here the CDR3 DNA reads TGTGCCAGCAGCTCAGAGCGACCCGGGGAGCTGTTTTTT. Together with reference TRBV11-2 and TRBJ2-2, the CDR3 gives the full variable domain: EAGVAQSPRYKIIEKRQSVAFWCNPISGHATLYWYQQILGQGPKLLIQFQNNGVVDDSQLPKDRFSAERLKGVDSTLKIQPAKLEDSAVYLCASSSERPGELFFGEGSRLTVL.